These T cell receptor beta chains were read from a single sample in a study of blood T cells in healthy people across ages. Using its own MiXCR run on the 5' RACE reads, TCRdb lists one record per CDR3 protein. The top ten clones hold about 4% of a sample with over a million distinct CDR3 sequences, roughly 43% of them seen once. Source material: blood. These receptors were collected from a woman in her late teens or twenties in good health. The CDR3 runs from the conserved cysteine through the conserved F or W. The D gene is left open where the match is weak. Where a row states a size, it is once, few, many or the class of an expanded clone; other rows omit it.

J gene: TRBJ1-5
V gene: TRBV12-3/TRBV12-4
D gene: .
clone size: .
CDR3 protein: CTNSPNYSDQPQHF
CDR3 DNA: TGTACCAACAGTCCTAACTATAGCGATCAGCCCCAGCATTTT

J gene: TRBJ1-2
V gene: TRBV29-1
D gene: .
clone size: many
CDR3 protein: CSVGGFYGYTF
CDR3 DNA: TGCAGCGTAGGGGGGTTTTATGGCTACACCTTC

J gene: TRBJ2-7
V gene: TRBV5-5
D gene: .
clone size: few
CDR3 protein: CASTLQGYEQYF
CDR3 DNA: TGTGCCAGCACCCTTCAGGGTTACGAGCAGTACTTC

J gene: TRBJ2-5
V gene: TRBV9
D gene: TRBD2
clone size: few
CDR3 protein: CASSVGGEAQYF
CDR3 DNA: TGTGCCAGCAGCGTCGGGGGGGAGGCCCAGTACTTC

J gene: TRBJ2-2
V gene: TRBV4-2
D gene: .
clone size: .
CDR3 protein: CASSSPIAEPNTGELFF
CDR3 DNA: TGTGCCAGCAGCTCTCCCATAGCGGAGCCGAACACCGGGGAGCTGTTTTTT

J gene: TRBJ1-2
V gene: TRBV4-1
D gene: TRBD1
clone size: once
CDR3 protein: CASSPTGGQGANYGYTF
CDR3 DNA: TGCGCCAGCAGCCCTACCGGGGGACAGGGGGCAAACTATGGCTACACCTTC

J gene: TRBJ2-1
V gene: TRBV14
D gene: TRBD1
clone size: few
CDR3 protein: CASSQVLGQVGEQFF
CDR3 DNA: TGTGCCAGCAGCCAAGTCCTTGGACAGGTCGGTGAGCAGTTCTTC

J gene: TRBJ1-6
V gene: TRBV6-1
D gene: .
clone size: .
CDR3 protein: CASSEAHRLGDSPLHF
CDR3 DNA: TGTGCCAGCAGTGAAGCGCATAGGCTAGGAGATTCACCCCTCCACTTT

J gene: TRBJ1-5
V gene: TRBV7-8
D gene: .
clone size: .
CDR3 protein: CASSLAWGMPNQPQHF
CDR3 DNA: TGTGCCAGCAGCTTAGCTTGGGGGATGCCCAATCAGCCCCAGCATTTT

J gene: TRBJ2-7
V gene: TRBV20-1
D gene: .
clone size: .
CDR3 protein: CSANTIFHYEQYF
CDR3 DNA: TGCAGTGCTAACACGATCTTCCACTACGAGCAGTACTTC

J gene: TRBJ1-5
V gene: TRBV3-1
D gene: .
clone size: .
CDR3 protein: CASSDRASSNQPQHF
CDR3 DNA: TGTGCCAGCAGCGACCGGGCCTCTAGCAATCAGCCCCAGCATTTT

J gene: TRBJ2-3
V gene: TRBV29-1
D gene: .
clone size: few
CDR3 protein: CSVDRGRGTDTQYF
CDR3 DNA: TGCAGCGTTGATCGGGGGCGGGGGACAGATACGCAGTATTTT

J gene: TRBJ1-2
V gene: TRBV5-1
D gene: .
clone size: once
CDR3 protein: CASSRTGLDGYTF
CDR3 DNA: TGCGCCAGCAGTCGCACAGGGCTGGATGGCTACACCTTC

J gene: TRBJ2-3
V gene: TRBV5-1
D gene: .
clone size: .
CDR3 protein: CASSLRAPTDTQYF
CDR3 DNA: TGCGCCAGCAGCTTGAGGGCCCCCACAGATACGCAGTATTTT

J gene: TRBJ1-5
V gene: TRBV4-1
D gene: .
clone size: .
CDR3 protein: CASSQPDSHSNQPQHF
CDR3 DNA: TGCGCCAGCAGCCAGCCGGACAGTCATAGCAATCAGCCCCAGCATTTT

J gene: TRBJ1-4
V gene: TRBV7-2
D gene: TRBD1
clone size: few
CDR3 protein: CASSPGTGKEKLFF
CDR3 DNA: TGTGCCAGCAGCCCCGGGACAGGGAAGGAAAAACTGTTTTTT

J gene: TRBJ2-1
V gene: TRBV27
D gene: TRBD1
clone size: .
CDR3 protein: CASSLSRGRLNEQFF
CDR3 DNA: TGTGCCAGCAGTTTATCAAGGGGGCGCTTAAATGAGCAGTTCTTC

J gene: TRBJ2-4
V gene: TRBV20-1
D gene: .
clone size: .
CDR3 protein: CSARDPRAAKNIQYF
CDR3 DNA: TGCAGTGCTAGAGATCCTCGGGCTGCCAAAAACATTCAGTACTTC

J gene: TRBJ2-1
V gene: TRBV20-1
D gene: TRBD1
clone size: few
CDR3 protein: CSARKRTGARNEQFF
CDR3 DNA: TGCAGTGCTAGAAAGCGGACAGGGGCTCGGAATGAGCAGTTCTTC